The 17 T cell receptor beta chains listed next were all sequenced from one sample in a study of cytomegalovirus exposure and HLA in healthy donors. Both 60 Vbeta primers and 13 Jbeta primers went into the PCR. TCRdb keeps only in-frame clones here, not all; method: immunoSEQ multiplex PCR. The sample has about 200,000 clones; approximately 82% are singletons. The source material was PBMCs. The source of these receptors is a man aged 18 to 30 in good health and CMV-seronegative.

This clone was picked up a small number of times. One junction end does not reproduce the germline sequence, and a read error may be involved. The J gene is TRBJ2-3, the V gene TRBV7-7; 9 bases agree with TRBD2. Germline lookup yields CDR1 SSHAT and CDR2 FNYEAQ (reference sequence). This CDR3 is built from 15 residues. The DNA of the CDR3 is TGTGCTAGCAGTCTCGGGGGCGGGAGGGGAGATACGCAGTATTTT. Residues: CASSLGGGRGDTQYF.

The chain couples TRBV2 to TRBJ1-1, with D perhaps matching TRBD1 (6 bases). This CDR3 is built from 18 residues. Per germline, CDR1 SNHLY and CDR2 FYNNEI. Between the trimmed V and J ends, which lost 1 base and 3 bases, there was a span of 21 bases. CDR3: CASSEGVFTGGIDTEAFF. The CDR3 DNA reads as TGTGCCAGCAGTGAAGGTGTATTCACGGGGGGCATTGACACTGAAGCTTTCTTT.

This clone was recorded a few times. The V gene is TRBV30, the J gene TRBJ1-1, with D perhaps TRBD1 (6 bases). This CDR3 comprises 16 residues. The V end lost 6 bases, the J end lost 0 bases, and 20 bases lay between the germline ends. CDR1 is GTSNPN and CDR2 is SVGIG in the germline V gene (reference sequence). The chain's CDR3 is CACSEPGHSMNTEAFF. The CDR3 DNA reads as TGTGCCTGCTCGGAGCCGGGACATAGCATGAACACTGAAGCTTTCTTT.

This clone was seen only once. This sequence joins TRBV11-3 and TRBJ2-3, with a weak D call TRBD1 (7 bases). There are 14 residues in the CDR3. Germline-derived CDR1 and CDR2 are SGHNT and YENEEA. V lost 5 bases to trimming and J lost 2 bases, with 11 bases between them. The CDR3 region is CASSPGGTTDTQYF. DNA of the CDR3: TGTGCCAGCAGCCCAGGGGGGACCACAGATACGCAGTATTTT.

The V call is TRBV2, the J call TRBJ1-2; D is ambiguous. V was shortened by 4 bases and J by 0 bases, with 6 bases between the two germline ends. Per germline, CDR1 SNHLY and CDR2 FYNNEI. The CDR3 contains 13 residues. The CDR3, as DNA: TGTGCCAGCAGTGGCAGGCCTAACTATGGCTACACCTTC. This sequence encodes CASSGRPNYGYTF.

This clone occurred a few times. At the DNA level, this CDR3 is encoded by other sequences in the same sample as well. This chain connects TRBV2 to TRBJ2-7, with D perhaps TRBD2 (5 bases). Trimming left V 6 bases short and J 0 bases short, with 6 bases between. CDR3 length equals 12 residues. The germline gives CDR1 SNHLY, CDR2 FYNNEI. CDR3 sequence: CASSGVSYEQYF. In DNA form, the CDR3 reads TGTGCCAGCAGCGGGGTCTCCTACGAGCAGTACTTC.

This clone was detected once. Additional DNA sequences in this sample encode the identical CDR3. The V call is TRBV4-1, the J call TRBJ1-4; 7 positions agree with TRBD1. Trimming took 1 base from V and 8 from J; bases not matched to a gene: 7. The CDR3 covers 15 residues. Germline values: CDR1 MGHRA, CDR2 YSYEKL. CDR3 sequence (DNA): TGCGCCAGCAGCCAAGGAACAGGGGATCGAGAAAAACTGTTTTTT. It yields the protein CASSQGTGDREKLFF.

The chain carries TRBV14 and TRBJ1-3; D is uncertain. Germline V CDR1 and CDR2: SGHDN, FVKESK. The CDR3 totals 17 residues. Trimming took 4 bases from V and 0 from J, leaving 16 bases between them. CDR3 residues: CASSPTREVVSGNTIYF. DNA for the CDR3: TGTGCCAGCAGCCCCACTCGGGAGGTGGTCTCTGGAAACACCATATATTTT.

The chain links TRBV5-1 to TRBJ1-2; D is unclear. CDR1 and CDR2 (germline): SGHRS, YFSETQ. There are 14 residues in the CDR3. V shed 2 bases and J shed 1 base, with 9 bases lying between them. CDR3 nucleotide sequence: TGCGCCAGCAGCTTCTCGGGTATTAACTATGGCTACACCTTC. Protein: CASSFSGINYGYTF.

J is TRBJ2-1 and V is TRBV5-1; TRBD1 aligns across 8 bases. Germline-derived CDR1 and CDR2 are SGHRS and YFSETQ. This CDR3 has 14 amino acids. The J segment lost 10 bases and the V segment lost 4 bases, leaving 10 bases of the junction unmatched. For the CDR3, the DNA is TGCGCCAGCAGCGCGGACAGGGTAGGGTGGGAGCAGTTCTTC. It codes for CASSADRVGWEQFF. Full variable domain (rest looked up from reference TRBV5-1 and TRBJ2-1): KAGVTQTPRYLIKTRGQQVTLSCSPISGHRSVSWYQQTPGQGLQFLFEYFSETQRNKGNFPGRFSGRQFSNSRSEMNVSTLELGDSALYLCASSADRVGWEQFFGPGTRLTVL.

CDR3 sequence reads: CASSGASGRASDGELFF. The CDR3 DNA follows: TGTGCCAGCTCTGGAGCTAGCGGGAGGGCCTCGGACGGGGAGCTGTTTTTT. This chain uses TRBV18 with TRBJ2-2; 12 bases are a match to TRBD2. CDR3 length: 17 amino acids. The V gene's germline CDR1 is KGHSH and CDR2 LQKENI. V was pared by 6 bases and J by 7 bases, with 12 bases of the junction left unmatched.

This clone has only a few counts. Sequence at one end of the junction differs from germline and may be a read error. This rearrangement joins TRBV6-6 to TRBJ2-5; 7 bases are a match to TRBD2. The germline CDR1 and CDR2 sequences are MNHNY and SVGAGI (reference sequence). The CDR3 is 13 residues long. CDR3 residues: CASSYSSAREANF. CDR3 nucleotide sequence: TGTGCCAGCAGTTACTCATCGGCTCGGGAGGCGAACTTC.

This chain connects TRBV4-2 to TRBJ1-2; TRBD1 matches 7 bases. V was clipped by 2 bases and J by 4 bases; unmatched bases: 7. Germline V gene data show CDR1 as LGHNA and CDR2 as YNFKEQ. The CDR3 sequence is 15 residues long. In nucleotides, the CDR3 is TGTGCCAGCAGCCAACCGACAGGGAACGGCTATGGCTACACCTTC. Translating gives CASSQPTGNGYGYTF.

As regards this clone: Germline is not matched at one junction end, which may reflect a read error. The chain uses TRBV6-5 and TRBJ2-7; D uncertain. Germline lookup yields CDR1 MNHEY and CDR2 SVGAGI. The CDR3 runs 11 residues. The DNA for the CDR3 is TGTGCCAGCAGTGAATATCTCTGGGTGAGGTTC. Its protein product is CASSEYLWVRF.

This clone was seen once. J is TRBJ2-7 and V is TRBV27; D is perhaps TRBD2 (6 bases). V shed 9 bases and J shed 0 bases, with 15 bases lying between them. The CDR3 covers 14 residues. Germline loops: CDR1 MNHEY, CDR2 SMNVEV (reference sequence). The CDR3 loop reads CASGRGGSSYEQYF. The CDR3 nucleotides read TGTGCCAGTGGAAGGGGAGGAAGCTCCTACGAGCAGTACTTC.

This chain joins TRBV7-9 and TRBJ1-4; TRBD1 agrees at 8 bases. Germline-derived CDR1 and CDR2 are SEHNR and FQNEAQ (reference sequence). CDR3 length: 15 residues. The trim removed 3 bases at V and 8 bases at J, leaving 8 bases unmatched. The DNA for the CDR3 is TGTGCCAGCAGCTTTTGGGACAGGTGGGGGGAAAAACTGTTTTTT. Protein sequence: CASSFWDRWGEKLFF.

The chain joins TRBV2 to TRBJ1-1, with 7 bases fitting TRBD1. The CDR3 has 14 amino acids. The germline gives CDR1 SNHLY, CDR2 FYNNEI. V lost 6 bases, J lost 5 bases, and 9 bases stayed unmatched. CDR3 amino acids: CASRAVGQYTEAFF. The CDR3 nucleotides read TGTGCCAGCAGGGCCGTGGGACAGTATACTGAAGCTTTCTTT.